The rows below give T cell receptor beta chains drawn from one sample of a study of T cell repertoires in cytomegalovirus infection. TCRdb reprocessed the reads with MiXCR, giving one entry per CDR3 protein. The sample has some 300,000 distinct CDR3 sequences; approximately 8.9% are singletons. The sample taken for sequencing was PBMCs. The source is a human donor in good health (CMV status not recorded). Some clones in this sample may be carry-over from other donors' samples. The CDR3 runs from the conserved cysteine through the conserved F or W. The D gene is left open where the match is weak. Clone size is shown for a subset of rows, as once, few, many or a class of expanded clone.

v_gene	d_gene	j_gene	abundance	CDR3aa	CDR3nt
TRBV12-3/TRBV12-4	TRBD1	TRBJ2-3	-	CASSLTGDRVTQYF	TGTGCCAGCAGTTTAACGGGTGACAGGGTAACGCAGTATTTT
TRBV5-5	-	TRBJ2-7	-	CASSIFYKPYEQYF	TGTGCCAGCAGCATCTTCTATAAGCCCTACGAGCAGTACTTC
TRBV5-5	TRBD2	TRBJ2-3	few	CASSPTGGGSDTQYF	TGTGCCAGCAGCCCTACGGGGGGTGGATCAGATACGCAGTATTTT
TRBV5-1	-	TRBJ2-1	-	CANTEGADEQFF	TGCGCCAACACGGAGGGAGCGGATGAGCAGTTCTTC
TRBV29-1	TRBD2	TRBJ2-3	-	CSVEKKLAGGQQYF	TGCAGCGTTGAAAAAAAGCTAGCGGGGGGCCAGCAGTATTTT
TRBV4-3	-	TRBJ1-6	many	CASSPTRGAHSPLHF	TGCGCCAGCAGCCCAACGAGGGGTGCTCATTCACCCCTCCACTTT
TRBV27	TRBD1	TRBJ2-1	few	CASSLSGDRVHEQFF	TGTGCCAGCAGTTTATCTGGGGACAGGGTGCATGAGCAGTTCTTC
TRBV6-2/TRBV6-3	-	TRBJ1-1	many	CASNPHAQGPIRGITEAFF	TGTGCCAGCAATCCCCATGCTCAGGGGCCGATACGGGGGATCACTGAAGCTTTCTTT
TRBV6-6	TRBD1	TRBJ2-1	many	CASSNQGAAIDEQFF	TGTGCCAGCAGTAATCAGGGGGCGGCGATCGATGAGCAGTTCTTC
TRBV10-2	TRBD2	TRBJ2-7	many	CASSEWTSGTYEQYF	TGCGCCAGCAGTGAATGGACTAGCGGAACCTACGAGCAGTACTTC
TRBV28	-	TRBJ2-7	many	CASSFRGEQYF	TGTGCCAGCAGTTTCAGGGGCGAGCAGTACTTC
TRBV7-9	TRBD1	TRBJ1-4	many	CASSRDSVAEKLFF	TGTGCCAGCAGCCGGGACAGTGTGGCGGAAAAACTGTTTTTT
TRBV7-3	-	TRBJ2-1	many	CASSRVGGSPVEQFF	TGTGCCAGCAGCCGCGTGGGGGGATCACCGGTTGAGCAGTTCTTC
TRBV6-4	TRBD1	TRBJ1-1	few	CASSRGTGEAEAFF	TGTGCCAGCAGTCGCGGGACAGGGGAGGCTGAAGCTTTCTTT
TRBV28	-	TRBJ2-1	-	CASPRDKTSGAYNEQFF	TGTGCCAGTCCCCGGGACAAAACCTCCGGGGCATACAATGAGCAGTTCTTC
TRBV7-8	-	TRBJ2-2	medium-sized	CASSLENRVMSTGELFF	TGTGCCAGCAGCTTAGAGAACAGGGTGATGAGCACCGGGGAGCTGTTTTTT
TRBV5-4	-	TRBJ2-5	-	CASSDPKGPQETQYF	TGTGCCAGCAGCGATCCGAAGGGGCCTCAAGAGACCCAGTACTTC
TRBV27	-	TRBJ2-7	-	CASSWGRAYEQYF	TGTGCCAGCAGTTGGGGGCGCGCCTACGAGCAGTACTTC
TRBV7-2	-	TRBJ2-3	many	CASSLGPGRTDTQYF	TGTGCCAGCAGCTTAGGACCTGGGCGCACAGATACGCAGTATTTT
TRBV7-2	-	TRBJ2-5	many	CASSFDPGVAQYF	TGTGCCAGCAGCTTCGACCCTGGGGTGGCCCAGTACTTC
TRBV7-9	TRBD2	TRBJ2-5	many	CASTTGLADRETQYF	TGTGCCAGCACCACAGGACTAGCGGACCGGGAGACCCAGTACTTC
TRBV6-5	-	TRBJ1-1	many	CASSPGRGGTEAFF	TGTGCCAGCAGTCCGGGGAGGGGAGGCACTGAAGCTTTCTTT